The rows below give T cell receptor beta chains drawn from one sample of a study of cytomegalovirus exposure and HLA in healthy donors. Assay used: immunoSEQ multiplex PCR; TCRdb lists only in-frame clones, some missing. The profile shows under 85,000 clones, around 94% of them singletons. Sequencing input: PBMCs. Every receptor here comes from a woman under 30 in good health and CMV-seronegative. Each CDR3 is given without its conserved first and last residue. A D gene is named only where the DNA matches it firmly.

D gene | V gene | CDR3 protein
- | TRBV6-1 | ASSGQGRTLTYEQY
TRBD1 | TRBV4-1 | ASSRGDRGIYNEQF
- | TRBV10-1 | ASSGGFSETQY
TRBD2 | TRBV11-1 | ASSLHYGGGYEQY
TRBD1 | TRBV5-1 | ASRDRDYNEQF
- | TRBV4-1 | ASSQVQENYNEQF
- | TRBV2 | ASKQGGNTIY
TRBD2 | TRBV7-3 | ASSWGLAGEETQY
- | TRBV19 | ASSRAEPRTDTQY
- | TRBV6-5 | ASSYSGVGRKQF
- | TRBV23-1 | ASSQGGTGKETQY
TRBD2 | TRBV4-1 | ASSQETRLAGGGTQY
TRBD2 | TRBV4-2 | ASSQNGLAGEGTDTQY
- | TRBV6-5 | ASSYYPGYPEAF
TRBD1 | TRBV2 | ASTGTGINEQF
- | TRBV7-2 | ASSFTSGNRDTQY
TRBD1 | TRBV30 | AWTRTGGAYEQY
- | TRBV7-9 | ASSLGRQDTEAF
- | TRBV30 | AWSGASLNYGYT
TRBD1 | TRBV11-3 | ASSSRDRGYEQY
TRBD1 | TRBV5-1 | ASSLDRDYGYT
- | TRBV27 | ASSLSAGWETQY
TRBD2 | TRBV18 | ASSPVASGNIETQY
- | TRBV29-1 | SVVGGAAYEQY
- | TRBV9 | ASSVYTGTDTQY
- | TRBV21-1 | ASSKRDRVWDSPLH
- | TRBV5-4 | ASSLAGMNTEAF
TRBD1 | TRBV6-5 | ASSKGQLNTEAF
TRBD2 | TRBV27 | ASSRLATGTDTQY
TRBD1 | TRBV11-2 | ASSLSGGPSYEQY
TRBD2 | TRBV7-8 | ASPERTSGSNTGELF
- | TRBV11-3 | ASSHMSGADGYT
TRBD1 | TRBV5-1 | ASSLGKDRAGASTDTQY
TRBD1 | TRBV2 | ASSNRQGGTGELF
TRBD1 | TRBV7-9 | ASSKQGALGEQY
- | TRBV2 | ASSEDKATNEKLF
TRBD1 | TRBV7-2 | ASSLAPTGGGNTIY
- | TRBV9 | ASSVGGILNTEAF
- | TRBV14 | ASSQDKKVGASNQPQH
- | TRBV5-7 | ASSSRGFREKLF
- | TRBV29-1 | SVEDLGGFEQY
- | TRBV14 | ASSQGADTDTQY
- | TRBV7-8 | ASSFGESYEQY
TRBD2 | TRBV7-7 | ASSGGSAGELF
TRBD1 | TRBV5-1 | ASSQGATGYT
TRBD2 | TRBV11-3 | ASSSSAGVAYNEQF
TRBD1 | TRBV12-5 | ASAFITGGRDTSTGELF
- | TRBV30 | AWTAGGTEAF
TRBD2 | TRBV2 | ASSEEETSGGYYTDTQY
- | TRBV4-3 | ASSQESTGGYIEQF
TRBD2 | TRBV15 | ATSRGSRVAGMQY
TRBD2 | TRBV19 | ASRVSGTYEQY
- | TRBV1 | TSSQDVQGAGEQY